This entry features one T cell receptor (beta chain) sequence. The assay covered some 100,000 TCR templates per sample. The table came from immunoSEQ multiplex PCR; TCRdb's copy has only in-frame clones and leaves some out. Among roughly 97,000 clones listed, about 93% were seen once. This entry is derived from a study of siplizumab effects on memory and regulatory T cells. The CDR3 sequence is 12 residues long. Germline values: CDR1 SGHAT, CDR2 FQNNGV. V was pared by 3 bases and J by 8 bases, with 10 bases between. This chain joins TRBV11-2 and TRBJ1-2; perhaps TRBD1 as D (5 bases). The sequenced sample consisted of Tregs sorted from blood. The clonotype comes from a human donor in good health. The CDR3 sequence is CASSFQGRGYTF. CDR3 coding DNA: TGTGCCAGCAGCTTTCAGGGCCGGGGCTACACCTTC.